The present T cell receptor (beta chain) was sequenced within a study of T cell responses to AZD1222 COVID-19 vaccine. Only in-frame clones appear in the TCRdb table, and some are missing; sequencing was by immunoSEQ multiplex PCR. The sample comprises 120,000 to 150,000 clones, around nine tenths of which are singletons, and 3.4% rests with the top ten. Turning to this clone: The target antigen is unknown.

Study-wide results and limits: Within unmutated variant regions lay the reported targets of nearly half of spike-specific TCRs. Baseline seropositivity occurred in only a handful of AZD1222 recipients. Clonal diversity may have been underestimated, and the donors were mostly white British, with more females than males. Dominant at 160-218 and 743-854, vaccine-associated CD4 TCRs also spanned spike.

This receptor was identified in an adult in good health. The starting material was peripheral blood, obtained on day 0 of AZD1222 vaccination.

CDR3 DNA sequence: TGTGCCAGCAGCTATAGCAATCAGCCCCAGCATTTT. Translation gives CASSYSNQPQHF. V gene TRBV5-6 combines with J gene TRBJ1-5; D is ambiguous. Germline values: CDR1 SGHDT, CDR2 YYEEEE. The V gene lost 3 bases and the J gene lost 0 bases, with 1 base spanning the gap. The CDR3 contains 12 residues.